Included here is one T cell receptor (beta chain) sequence, with context. Antigen specificity is unknown. Primers for the PCR totalled 60 Vbeta and 13 Jbeta. Sequencing used immunoSEQ multiplex PCR; TCRdb keeps in-frame clones, though not all of them. The data contain some 180,000 clones, over 65% of them singletons. This sample was taken from a study of cytomegalovirus exposure and HLA in healthy donors. Study-level information: As an earlier analysis found, 180 million or so T cells yielded about 120 million unique TCR beta sequences. Study outcomes and limitations: With later analysis, a missense DCLRE1C variant became linked to TCR beta V- and J-gene trimming. The records held CMV serostatus as the only immune exposure information.

The clonotype was recovered from a woman aged 25 to 39 in good health and CMV-seronegative. Sequenced sample: PBMCs.

The chain's CDR3 is CASSLSQGATYEQYF. Written as DNA, the CDR3 is TGTGCCAGCAGCTTATCCCAGGGGGCTACCTACGAGCAGTACTTC. J is TRBJ2-7 and V is TRBV7-8; TRBD1 agrees at 8 bases. Germline V gene lookup returns CDR1 SGHVS and CDR2 FQNEAQ. V shed 2 bases, J shed 2 bases, and the junction held 5 bases outside the gene matches. CDR3 length equals 15 residues.